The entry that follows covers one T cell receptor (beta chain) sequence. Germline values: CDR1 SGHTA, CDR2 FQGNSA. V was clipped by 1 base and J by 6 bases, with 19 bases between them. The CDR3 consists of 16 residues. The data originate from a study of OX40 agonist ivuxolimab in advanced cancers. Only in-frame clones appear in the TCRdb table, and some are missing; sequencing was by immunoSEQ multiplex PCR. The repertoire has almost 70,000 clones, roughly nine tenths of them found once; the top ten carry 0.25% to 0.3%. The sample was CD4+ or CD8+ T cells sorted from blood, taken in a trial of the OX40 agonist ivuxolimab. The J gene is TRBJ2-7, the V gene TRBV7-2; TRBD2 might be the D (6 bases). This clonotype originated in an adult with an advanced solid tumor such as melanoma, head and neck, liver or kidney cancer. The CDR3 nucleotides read TGTGCCAGCAGCTTAGATGGCGGGATAGCGAAGGTCGAGCAGTACTTC. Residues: CASSLDGGIAKVEQYF.